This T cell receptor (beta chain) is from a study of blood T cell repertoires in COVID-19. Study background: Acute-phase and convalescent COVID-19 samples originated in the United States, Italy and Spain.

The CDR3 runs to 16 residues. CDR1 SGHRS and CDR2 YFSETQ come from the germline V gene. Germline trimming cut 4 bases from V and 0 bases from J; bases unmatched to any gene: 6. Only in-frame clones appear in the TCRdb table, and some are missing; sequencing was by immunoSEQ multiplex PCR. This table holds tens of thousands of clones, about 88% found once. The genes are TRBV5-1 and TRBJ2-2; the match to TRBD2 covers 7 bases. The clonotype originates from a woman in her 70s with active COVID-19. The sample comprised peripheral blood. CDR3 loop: CASSLREASNTGELFF. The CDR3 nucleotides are TGCGCCAGCAGCCTTCGGGAGGCTTCGAACACCGGGGAGCTGTTTTTT.